This TCR beta chain was found in a study of post-analysis software for immune sequencing data. Presence of unique molecular identifiers characterized the TCR beta cDNA libraries. T cells, roughly 0.95 to 10 million of them, yielded approximately 500,000 cDNA molecules. A single record per CDR3 protein comes from TCRdb applying MiXCR to the PCR reads. Of about 460,000 distinct CDR3 sequences detected, 45% appear once; the ten largest clones hold around 10%. V lost 5 bases and J lost 8; bases outside the gene matches: 7. The CDR3 runs to 14 residues. CDR1 is MNHEY and CDR2 is SMNVEV in the germline V gene (reference sequence). Notes on the study in general: Higher frequency in patients than in controls was seen for about 5 TRBV segments, with TRBV5-6, TRBV5-1 and TRBV20-1 among them. Comparison with controls showed significantly lower normalized Chao1 diversity in multiple sclerosis patients.

A remark on this clonotype: The antigen is unknown.

Sequencing was performed on blood. The gene calls are TRBV27 and TRBJ2-1; 9 nucleotides match TRBD1. The source of this sequence is a girl aged 5 to 17 with multiple sclerosis. The CDR3 here is CASSGQGIGYEQFF. The CDR3, as DNA: TGTGCCAGCAGTGGACAGGGGATTGGGTATGAGCAGTTCTTC.